Following are 6 T cell receptor beta chains from one sample sequenced in a study of cytomegalovirus exposure and HLA in healthy donors. PCR primers comprised 60 Vbeta and 13 Jbeta primers. Sequencing was performed with immunoSEQ multiplex PCR; in TCRdb, only in-frame clones are kept and a portion is missing. The sample holds about 100,000 clones, approximately 75% seen once. Sequencing was done on a sample of PBMCs. The source of these receptors is a female donor in good health and CMV-seropositive.

This sequence joins TRBV21-1 and TRBJ1-1. TRBV21-1 is a documented pseudogene. The CDR3 spans 16 residues. The CDR3, as DNA: TGTGCCAGCAGCAAAAGATTCGGGGTCTCATTAGGACAAGCTTTCTTT. Protein sequence: CASSKRFGVSLGQAFF.

The chain is built from TRBV2 and TRBJ2-1; TRBD2 agrees at 8 bases. CDR3 length: 18 amino acids. The germline V gene has CDR1 SNHLY and CDR2 FYNNEI. V was pared by 8 bases and J by 5 bases, with 20 bases of the junction left unmatched. CDR3 loop: CASLEATGRLAPHNEQFF. In nucleotides, the CDR3 is TGTGCCAGCCTCGAAGCGACAGGAAGACTAGCGCCTCACAATGAGCAGTTCTTC.

The chain is built from TRBV11-3 and TRBJ2-5; 9 positions agree with TRBD2. The V gene end was trimmed by 4 bases and the J gene end by 3 bases; junction bases not matched to a gene: 9. This CDR3 region has 16 residues. CDR1 is SGHNT and CDR2 is YENEEA in the germline V gene. CDR3 amino acids: CASSSGQAGGEETQYF. The CDR3 DNA reads as TGTGCCAGCAGCTCCGGACAGGCGGGGGGGGAAGAGACCCAGTACTTC.

The rearrangement links TRBV5-1 to TRBJ2-7; D possibly corresponds to TRBD1 (6 bases). V lost 2 bases and J lost 0, with 9 bases in between. The CDR3 is 14 residues long. From germline, CDR1 is SGHRS and CDR2 YFSETQ. The CDR3 sequence is CASSFRDNSYEQYF. DNA for the CDR3: TGCGCCAGCAGCTTTCGGGACAACTCCTACGAGCAGTACTTC. Combining the CDR3 with reference TRBV5-1 and TRBJ2-7 gives the whole variable domain KAGVTQTPRYLIKTRGQQVTLSCSPISGHRSVSWYQQTPGQGLQFLFEYFSETQRNKGNFPGRFSGRQFSNSRSEMNVSTLELGDSALYLCASSFRDNSYEQYFGPGTRLTVT.

This sequence joins TRBV28 and TRBJ2-7; 7 nucleotides match TRBD2. The V and J ends lost 9 bases and 2 bases, in that order; junction bases with no gene match: 7. The CDR3 has 13 amino acids. Germline V gene sequence: CDR1 MDHEN, CDR2 SYDVKM. In DNA, the CDR3 is TGTGCCAGTCTCTCCGGGACTACCTACGAGCAGTACTTC. Its translation: CASLSGTTYEQYF.

This clone showed up just a few times. The chain has TRBV6-5 and TRBJ1-1, with TRBD1 as a possible D gene (6 bases). The CDR3 has 13 residues. Trimming took off 7 bases at V and 11 bases at J, with 20 bases between the two ends. Germline V lookup: CDR1 MNHEY, CDR2 SVGAGI. The chain's CDR3 is CASKGQGKLVAFF. The CDR3 DNA reads TGTGCCAGCAAAGGGCAGGGGAAATTAGTCGCTTTCTTT.